Below are 17 T cell receptor beta chains sequenced from a single sample in a study of shared clonotypes between healthy human individuals. Produced via immunoSEQ multiplex PCR; TCRdb's table is partial and in-frame only. The profile covers about 710,000 clones, with roughly 72% appearing a single time and 1.8% taken by the ten largest. The sample consisted of memory CD4+ T cells sorted from blood. Subset indicated: CD45RA-negative fraction. The receptors here all came from a woman aged 30 to 39 in good health.

The chain is built from TRBV6-6 and TRBJ2-1, with D possibly matching TRBD1 (5 bases). V lost 2 bases and J 0 bases, leaving 11 bases between the germline ends. Germline loops: CDR1 MNHNY, CDR2 SVGAGI (reference sequence). This CDR3 is 16 amino acids long. The CDR3 here is CASSYPGQSSYNEQFF. The CDR3 DNA sequence: TGTGCCAGCAGTTACCCCGGACAAAGCTCCTACAATGAGCAGTTCTTC.

This chain uses TRBV7-2 with TRBJ2-3, with 7 positions matching TRBD2. Trimming cost V 2 bases and J 5 bases; bases outside gene matches: 4. The germline V gene encodes CDR1 SGHTA and CDR2 FQGNSA. This CDR3 spans 14 amino acids. The DNA for the CDR3 is TGTGCCAGCAGCTTATCACGCGGGGGAGATACGCAGTATTTT. Protein sequence: CASSLSRGGDTQYF.

The chain carries TRBV7-3 and TRBJ1-1; D is unresolved. Germline V lookup: CDR1 SGHTA, CDR2 FQGTGA. This CDR3 is 13 amino acids long. Trimming cost V 1 base and J 3 bases, with 6 bases left between them. CDR3 amino acids: CASSLNAHTEAFF. CDR3 sequence (DNA): TGTGCCAGCAGCTTAAATGCGCACACTGAAGCTTTCTTT.

The chain couples TRBV20-1 to TRBJ2-7; D is tentatively TRBD1 or TRBD2 (5 bases each). CDR3 length: 11 residues. Germline loops: CDR1 DFQATT, CDR2 SNEGSKA (reference sequence). V was trimmed by 5 bases and J by 5 bases, leaving 10 bases between them. CDR3 in amino acids: CSAGTENEQYF. CDR3 DNA sequence: TGCAGTGCTGGGACCGAGAACGAGCAGTACTTC.

A word on this clone: This sample also contains other DNA sequences that code for the same CDR3. This chain connects TRBV5-1 to TRBJ2-3, with unresolved D. CDR3 length equals 13 residues. The ends were cut back, 1 base at V and 4 bases at J, with 7 bases in the middle. Germline V gene lookup returns CDR1 SGHRS and CDR2 YFSETQ. CDR3 amino acids: CASSLTGSDTQYF. Here the CDR3 DNA reads TGCGCCAGCAGCTTGACGGGCTCAGATACGCAGTATTTT.

This clone was detected a few times. The chain has TRBV25-1 and TRBJ1-1, with unresolved D. There are 11 residues in the CDR3. V lost 8 bases and J lost 10, with 14 bases in between. Germline-derived CDR1 and CDR2 are MGHDK and SYGVNS. As DNA, the CDR3 is TGTGCCAGCGGGTTTGGGGTGACAGCTTTCTTT. Translating it yields CASGFGVTAFF. Full variable domain (remainder filled in from reference TRBV25-1 and TRBJ1-1): EADIYQTPRYLVIGTGKKITLECSQTMGHDKMYWYQQDPGMELHLIHYSYGVNSTEKGDLSSESTVSRIRTEHFPLTLESARPSHTSQYLCASGFGVTAFFGQGTRLTVV.

V gene TRBV18 combines with J gene TRBJ1-3; no clear D gene. The CDR3 is 15 amino acids. The germline CDR1 and CDR2 sequences are KGHSH and LQKENI. The germline V and J ends were trimmed by 1 base and 0 bases, with 7 bases remaining between them. CDR3 nucleotides: TGTGCCAGCTCACCACTGACTCCCTCTGGAAACACCATATATTTT. Translating it yields CASSPLTPSGNTIYF. Drawing the rest from reference TRBV18 and TRBJ1-3, the complete variable domain is NAGVMQNPRHLVRRRGQEARLRCSPMKGHSHVYWYRQLPEEGLKFMVYLQKENIIDESGMPKERFSAEFPKEGPSILRIQQVVRGDSAAYFCASSPLTPSGNTIYFGEGSWLTVV.

Regarding this clone: This sequence may be a read error, since a much larger clone differs from it by one base. Other DNA sequences in the same sample also yield this CDR3. J is TRBJ2-1 and V is TRBV5-1; 8 bases align to TRBD2. The germline V gene has CDR1 SGHRS and CDR2 YFSETQ. J was trimmed by 1 base and V by 2 bases; bases with no gene match: 2. The CDR3 has 15 residues. The CDR3 spells CASSFSSGSYNEQFF. The CDR3 coding sequence is TGCGCCAGCAGCTTTTCTAGCGGGTCCTACAATGAGCAGTTCTTC.

The J gene is TRBJ2-1, the V gene TRBV11-2; TRBD2 agrees at 10 bases. Germline V gene lookup returns CDR1 SGHAT and CDR2 FQNNGV. V lost 2 bases and J lost 5; bases outside the gene matches: 6. This CDR3 is 16 amino acids long. CDR3 DNA sequence: TGTGCCAGCAGCTTACGGCCAGCGGGAGGGAACAATGAGCAGTTCTTC. Translated, it gives CASSLRPAGGNNEQFF.

This clone was seen only once. The rearrangement joins TRBV6-1 to TRBJ1-2; D is uncertain. CDR3 length: 14 residues. Trimming stripped 7 bases from V and 2 bases from J, with 14 bases between. CDR1 MNHNS and CDR2 SASEGT come from the germline V gene. CDR3 amino acids: CASTKVGKNYGYTF. CDR3 in DNA: TGTGCCAGCACTAAAGTGGGGAAGAACTATGGCTACACCTTC.

The gene calls are TRBV7-9 and TRBJ2-7; 7 nucleotides align to TRBD2. The length of the CDR3 is 9 residues. CDR1 and CDR2 (germline): SEHNR, FQNEAQ (reference sequence). V lost 10 bases and J lost 7; bases outside the gene matches: 1. CDR3 DNA sequence: TGTGCCACCGGGGGGGAGCAGTACTTC. Protein: CATGGEQYF. Variable domain in full (rest from reference TRBV7-9 and TRBJ2-7): DTGVSQNPRHKITKRGQNVTFRCDPISEHNRLYWYRQTLGQGPEFLTYFQNEAQLEKSRLLSDRFSAERPKGSFSTLEIQRTEQGDSAMYLCATGGEQYFGPGTRLTVT.

On this clone itself: A far larger clone is just one base off, so this is likely a read error. This chain links TRBV4-2 with TRBJ1-2, with D perhaps TRBD1 (6 bases). The CDR3 has 15 amino acids. Germline V gives CDR1 LGHNA, CDR2 YNFKEQ. V lost 2 bases and J lost 4, with 14 bases in between. CDR3 in DNA: TGTGCCAGCAGCCAATCAGGACAGCGCCCCTATGGCTACACCTTC. Amino acids: CASSQSGQRPYGYTF.

This clone was counted a few times. The rearrangement joins TRBV28 to TRBJ1-5, with a tentative D call TRBD1 (5 bases). CDR3 size: 17 residues. Trimming left V 0 bases short and J 1 base short, with 13 bases between. CDR1 MDHEN and CDR2 SYDVKM come from the germline V gene. The DNA of the CDR3 is TGTGCCAGCAGTTTATGGAGAGGGGATTGGAGCAATCAGCCCCAGCATTTT. Translation gives CASSLWRGDWSNQPQHF.

This clone was picked up one time. The chain combines TRBV5-1 with TRBJ1-1; tentative D call: TRBD1 (6 bases). The V end was cut by 5 bases, the J end by 1 base, with 6 bases between. Germline loops: CDR1 SGHRS, CDR2 YFSETQ. CDR3 length: 12 residues. The CDR3, as DNA: TGCGCCAGCAGGGGACAGAACACTGAAGCTTTCTTT. It codes for CASRGQNTEAFF. Full variable domain (outside the CDR3, taken from reference TRBV5-1 and TRBJ1-1): KAGVTQTPRYLIKTRGQQVTLSCSPISGHRSVSWYQQTPGQGLQFLFEYFSETQRNKGNFPGRFSGRQFSNSRSEMNVSTLELGDSALYLCASRGQNTEAFFGQGTRLTVV.

CDR3 DNA sequence: TGTGCCAGCAGTCCCCCGACCAAGTTCACAAGGGGGGCCTATGGCTACACCTTC. Translating it yields CASSPPTKFTRGAYGYTF. The V gene is TRBV28, the J gene TRBJ1-2; D perhaps matches TRBD1 (6 bases). The CDR3 consists of 18 residues. The V end was cut by 5 bases, the J end by 4 bases, with 26 bases between. Germline V gene lookup returns CDR1 MDHEN and CDR2 SYDVKM.

This chain connects TRBV29-1 to TRBJ1-2; 7 bases match TRBD1. V trimming: 0 bases; J trimming: 0 bases; junction bases outside the gene matches: 4. Germline V gene sequence: CDR1 SQVTM, CDR2 ANQGSEA. The CDR3 runs to 15 residues. The CDR3 DNA follows: TGCAGCGTTGAAGAAAGTCAGGGGGCTAACTATGGCTACACCTTC. Protein product: CSVEESQGANYGYTF.

The chain recombines TRBV19 with TRBJ2-2; tentatively, D is TRBD2 (5 bases). The germline V gene has CDR1 LNHDA and CDR2 SQIVND (reference sequence). The ends were cut back, 4 bases at V and 7 bases at J, with 13 bases in the middle. The CDR3 extends over 14 amino acids. CDR3 sequence: CASSRTEGLGELFF. As DNA, the CDR3 is TGTGCCAGTAGTAGGACTGAGGGTCTCGGGGAGCTGTTTTTT.